The subject of this entry is one T cell receptor beta chain. Here immunoSEQ multiplex PCR was the method, and the copy in TCRdb shows in-frame clones only, minus some. The sample lists 150,000 or so clones; under 95% were seen once. This sample was taken from a study of control samples from healthy donors and cancer patients. CDR1 and CDR2 from the germline V gene are SGDLS and YYNGEE. The CDR3 sequence is 15 residues long. Trimming removed 7 bases at V and 5 bases at J, with 22 bases between. This clonotype originated in a young man in good health. V usage is TRBV9 and J usage is TRBJ2-7; D possibly corresponds to TRBD1 (5 bases). Sequencing used blood. In nucleotides, the CDR3 is TGTGCCAGCGGAAAGGGTGGGGCAAAAGGGGACGAGCAGTACTTC. It translates to CASGKGGAKGDEQYF. Full variable domain (rest looked up from reference TRBV9 and TRBJ2-7): DSGVTQTPKHLITATGQRVTLRCSPRSGDLSVYWYQQSLDQGLQFLIQYYNGEERAKGNILERFSAQQFPDLHSELNLSSLELGDSALYFCASGKGGAKGDEQYFGPGTRLTVT.